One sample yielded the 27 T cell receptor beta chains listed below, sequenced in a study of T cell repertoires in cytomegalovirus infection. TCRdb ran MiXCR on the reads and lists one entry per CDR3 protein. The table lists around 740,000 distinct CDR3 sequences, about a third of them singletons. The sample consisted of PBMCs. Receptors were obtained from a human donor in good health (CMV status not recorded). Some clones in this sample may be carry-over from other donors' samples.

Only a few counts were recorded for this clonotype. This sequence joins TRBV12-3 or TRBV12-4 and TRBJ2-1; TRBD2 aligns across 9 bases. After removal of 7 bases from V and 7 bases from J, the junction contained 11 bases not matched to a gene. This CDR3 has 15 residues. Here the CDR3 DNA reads TGTGCCAGCACCACCGGACTAGCGTTTTATAATGAGCAGTTCTTC. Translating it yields CASTTGLAFYNEQFF.

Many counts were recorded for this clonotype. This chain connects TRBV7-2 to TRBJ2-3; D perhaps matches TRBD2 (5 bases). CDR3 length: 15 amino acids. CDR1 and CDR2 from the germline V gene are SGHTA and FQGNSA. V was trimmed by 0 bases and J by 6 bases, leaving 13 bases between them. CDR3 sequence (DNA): TGTGCCAGCAGCTTAGCCTTACTAGTTACTGATACGCAGTATTTT. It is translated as CASSLALLVTDTQYF.

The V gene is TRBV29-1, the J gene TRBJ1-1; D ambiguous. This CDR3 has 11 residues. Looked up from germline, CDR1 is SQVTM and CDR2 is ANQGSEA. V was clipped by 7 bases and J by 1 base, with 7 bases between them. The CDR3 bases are TGCAGCGGCTATGGGAACACTGAAGCTTTCTTT. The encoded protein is CSGYGNTEAFF.

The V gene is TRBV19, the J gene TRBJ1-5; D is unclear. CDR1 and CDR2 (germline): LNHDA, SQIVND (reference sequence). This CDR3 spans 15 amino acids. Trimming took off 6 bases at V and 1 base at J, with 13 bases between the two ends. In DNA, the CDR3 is TGTGCCAGTAGCACCACCCCCGGGAGCAATCAGCCCCAGCATTTT. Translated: CASSTTPGSNQPQHF.

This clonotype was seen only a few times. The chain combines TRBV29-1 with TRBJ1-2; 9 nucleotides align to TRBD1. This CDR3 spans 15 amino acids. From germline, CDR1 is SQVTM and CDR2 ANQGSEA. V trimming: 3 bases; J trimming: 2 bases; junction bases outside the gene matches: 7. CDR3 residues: CSVDRLTGGNYGYTF. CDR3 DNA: TGCAGCGTTGATCGATTGACAGGGGGGAACTATGGCTACACCTTC.

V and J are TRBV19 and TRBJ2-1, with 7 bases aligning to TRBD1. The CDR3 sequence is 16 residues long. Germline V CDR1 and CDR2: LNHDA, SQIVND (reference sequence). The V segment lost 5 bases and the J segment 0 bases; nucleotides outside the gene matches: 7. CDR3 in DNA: TGTGCCAGTAGTCCTGGACAGGCTAGCTCCTACAATGAGCAGTTCTTC. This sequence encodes CASSPGQASSYNEQFF.

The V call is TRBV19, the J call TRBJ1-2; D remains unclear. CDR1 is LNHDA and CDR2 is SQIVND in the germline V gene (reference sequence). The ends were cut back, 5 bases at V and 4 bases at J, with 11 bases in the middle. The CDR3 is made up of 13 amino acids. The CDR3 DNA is TGTGCCAGTAGTCCTGACACGGTCTATGGCTACACCTTC. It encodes CASSPDTVYGYTF.

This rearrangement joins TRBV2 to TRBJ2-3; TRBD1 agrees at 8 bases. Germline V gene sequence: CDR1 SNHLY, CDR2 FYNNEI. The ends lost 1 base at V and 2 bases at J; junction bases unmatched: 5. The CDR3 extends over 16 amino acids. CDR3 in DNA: TGTGCCAGCAGTGAAGTCCCGGGACAGGTCACAGATACGCAGTATTTT. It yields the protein CASSEVPGQVTDTQYF.

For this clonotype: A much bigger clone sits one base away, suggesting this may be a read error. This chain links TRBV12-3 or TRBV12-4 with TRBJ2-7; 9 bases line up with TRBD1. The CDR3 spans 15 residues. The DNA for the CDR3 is TGTGCCAGCAGTTGGGCGCCGGGACAGGGCTACGAGCAGTGCTTC. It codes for CASSWAPGQGYEQCF.

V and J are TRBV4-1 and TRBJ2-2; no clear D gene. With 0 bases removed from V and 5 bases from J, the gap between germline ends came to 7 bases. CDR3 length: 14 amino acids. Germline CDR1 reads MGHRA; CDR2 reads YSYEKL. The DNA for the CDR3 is TGCGCCAGCAGCCAAGAGGGCAGGACCGGGGAGCTGTTTTTT. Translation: CASSQEGRTGELFF.

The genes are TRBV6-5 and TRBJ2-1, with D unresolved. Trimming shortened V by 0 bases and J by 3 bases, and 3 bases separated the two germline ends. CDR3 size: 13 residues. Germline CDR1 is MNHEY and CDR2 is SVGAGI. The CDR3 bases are TGTGCCAGCAGTTACTCCCTCTACAATGAGCAGTTCTTC. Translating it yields CASSYSLYNEQFF.

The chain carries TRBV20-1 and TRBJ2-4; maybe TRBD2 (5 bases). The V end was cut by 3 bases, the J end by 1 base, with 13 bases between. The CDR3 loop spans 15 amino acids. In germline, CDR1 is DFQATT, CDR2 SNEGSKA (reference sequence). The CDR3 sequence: CSASGGSWAKNIQYF. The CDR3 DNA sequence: TGCAGTGCTAGTGGTGGGAGTTGGGCCAAAAACATTCAGTACTTC.

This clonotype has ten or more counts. The chain's CDR3 is CASSLIEGTANSPLHF. The CDR3 region has the DNA TGTGCCAGCAGCTTAATTGAAGGGACAGCAAATTCACCCCTCCACTTT. The rearrangement joins TRBV7-2 to TRBJ1-6, with 7 bases fitting TRBD1. The V gene's germline CDR1 is SGHTA and CDR2 FQGNSA. With V trimmed by 2 bases and J by 7 bases, 8 bases remained unmatched. The length of the CDR3 is 16 residues.

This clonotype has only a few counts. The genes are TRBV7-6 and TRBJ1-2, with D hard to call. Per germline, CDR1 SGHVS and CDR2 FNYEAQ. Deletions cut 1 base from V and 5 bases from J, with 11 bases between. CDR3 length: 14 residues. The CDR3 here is CASSLGSRGYGYTF. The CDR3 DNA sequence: TGTGCCAGCAGCTTAGGGTCTCGGGGTTATGGCTACACCTTC.

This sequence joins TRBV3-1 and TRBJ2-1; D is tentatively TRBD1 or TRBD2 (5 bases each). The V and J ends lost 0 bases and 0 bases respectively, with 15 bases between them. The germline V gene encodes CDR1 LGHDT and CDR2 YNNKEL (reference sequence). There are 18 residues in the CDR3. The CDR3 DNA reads TGTGCCAGCAGCCAAGACCCCGTCGGGGCGGGCTCCTACAATGAGCAGTTCTTC. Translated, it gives CASSQDPVGAGSYNEQFF.

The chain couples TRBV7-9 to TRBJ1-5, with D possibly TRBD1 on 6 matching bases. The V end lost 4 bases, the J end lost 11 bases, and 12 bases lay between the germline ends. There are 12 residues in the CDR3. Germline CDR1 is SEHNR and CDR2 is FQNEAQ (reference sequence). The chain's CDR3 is CASSYGPGAQHF. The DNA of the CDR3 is TGTGCCAGCAGCTACGGTCCAGGGGCCCAGCATTTT.

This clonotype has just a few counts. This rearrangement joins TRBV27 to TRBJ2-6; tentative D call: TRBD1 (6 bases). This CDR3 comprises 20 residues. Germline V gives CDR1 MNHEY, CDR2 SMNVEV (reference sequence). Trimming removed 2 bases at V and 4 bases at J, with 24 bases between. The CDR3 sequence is CASSLRNWGQFRSGANVLTF. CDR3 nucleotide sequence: TGTGCCAGCAGTTTAAGGAACTGGGGACAATTTAGGTCGGGGGCCAACGTCCTGACTTTC.

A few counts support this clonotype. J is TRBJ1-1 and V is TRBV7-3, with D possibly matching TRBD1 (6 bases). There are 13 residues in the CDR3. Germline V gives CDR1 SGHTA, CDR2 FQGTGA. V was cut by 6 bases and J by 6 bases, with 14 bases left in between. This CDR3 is CASRETGSAEAFF. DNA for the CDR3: TGTGCCAGCAGAGAAACAGGGAGCGCTGAAGCTTTCTTT.

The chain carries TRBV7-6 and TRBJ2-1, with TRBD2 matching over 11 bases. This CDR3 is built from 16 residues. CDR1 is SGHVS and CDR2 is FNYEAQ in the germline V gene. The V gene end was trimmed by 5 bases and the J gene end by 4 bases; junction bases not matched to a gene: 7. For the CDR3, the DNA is TGTGCCAGCAGCATTAGCGGGGGGGCCTTTTACAATGAGCAGTTCTTC. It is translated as CASSISGGAFYNEQFF.

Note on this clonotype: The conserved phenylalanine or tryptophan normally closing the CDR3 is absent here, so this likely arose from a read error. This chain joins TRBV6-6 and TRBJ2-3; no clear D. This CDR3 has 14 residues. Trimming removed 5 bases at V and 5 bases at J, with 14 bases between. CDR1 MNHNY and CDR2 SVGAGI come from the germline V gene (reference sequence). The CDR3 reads CASSVEGLRDTQYL. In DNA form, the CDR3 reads TGTGCCAGCAGTGTCGAAGGGTTGAGAGATACGCAGTATTTG.

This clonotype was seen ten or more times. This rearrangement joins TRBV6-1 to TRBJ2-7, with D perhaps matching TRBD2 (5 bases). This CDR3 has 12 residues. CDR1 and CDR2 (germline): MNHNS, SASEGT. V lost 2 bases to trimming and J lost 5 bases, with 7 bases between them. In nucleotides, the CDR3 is TGTGCCAGCAGTGAACGGGGAAACGAGCAGTACTTC. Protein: CASSERGNEQYF.

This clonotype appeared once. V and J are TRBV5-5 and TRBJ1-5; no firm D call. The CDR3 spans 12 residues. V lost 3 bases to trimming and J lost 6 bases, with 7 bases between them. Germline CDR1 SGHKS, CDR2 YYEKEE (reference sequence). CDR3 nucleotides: TGTGCCAGCAGCTCAAACGGTCAGCCCCAGCATTTT. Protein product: CASSSNGQPQHF.

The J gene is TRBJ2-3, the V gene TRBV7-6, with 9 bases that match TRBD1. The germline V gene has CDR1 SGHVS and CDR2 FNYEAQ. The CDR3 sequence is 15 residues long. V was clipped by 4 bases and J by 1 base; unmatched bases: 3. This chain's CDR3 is CASSSNRGRTDTQYF. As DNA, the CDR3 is TGTGCCAGCAGCTCGAACAGGGGGCGCACAGATACGCAGTATTTT. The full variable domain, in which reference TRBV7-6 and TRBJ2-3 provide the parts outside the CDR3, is GAGVSQSPRYKVTKRGQDVALRCDPISGHVSLYWYRQALGQGPEFLTYFNYEAQQDKSGLPNDRFSAERPEGSISTLTIQRTEQRDSAMYRCASSSNRGRTDTQYFGPGTRLTVL.

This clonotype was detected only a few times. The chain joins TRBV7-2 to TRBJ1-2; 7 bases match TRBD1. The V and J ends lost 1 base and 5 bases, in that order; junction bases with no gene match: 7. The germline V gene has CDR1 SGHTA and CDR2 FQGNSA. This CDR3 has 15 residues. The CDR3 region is CASSLGGGRLYGYTF. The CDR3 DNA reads TGTGCCAGCAGCTTAGGAGGGGGCCGGTTATATGGCTACACCTTC.

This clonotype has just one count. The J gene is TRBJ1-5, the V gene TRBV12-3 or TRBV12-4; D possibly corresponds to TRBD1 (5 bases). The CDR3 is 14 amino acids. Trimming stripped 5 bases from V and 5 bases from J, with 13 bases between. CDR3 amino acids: CASSRGGVDQPQHF. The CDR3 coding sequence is TGTGCCAGCAGTCGGGGGGGGGTCGATCAGCCCCAGCATTTT.

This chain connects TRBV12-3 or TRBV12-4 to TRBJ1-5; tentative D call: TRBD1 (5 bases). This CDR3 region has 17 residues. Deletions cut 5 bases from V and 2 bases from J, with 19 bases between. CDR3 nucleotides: TGTGCCAGCAGTCTCAGGACGGCCAGGGCTGGCAATCAGCCCCAGCATTTT. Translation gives CASSLRTARAGNQPQHF.

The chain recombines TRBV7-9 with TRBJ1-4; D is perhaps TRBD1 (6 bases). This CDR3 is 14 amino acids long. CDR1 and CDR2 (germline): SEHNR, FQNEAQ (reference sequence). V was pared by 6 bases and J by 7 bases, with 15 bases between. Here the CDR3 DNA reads TGTGCCAGCAGGTTCGAGGGGGTCGGTGAAAAACTGTTTTTT. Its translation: CASRFEGVGEKLFF.